This record covers a single T cell receptor beta chain. Ligated cDNA underwent four rounds of PCR with nested alpha and beta constant region primers and SP2. TCRdb re-analysed the UMI-ligation and nested PCR reads in MiXCR, keeping a single row per CDR3 protein. The sample includes some 21,000 distinct CDR3 sequences, approximately 6.5% of them seen just once. The sample originates from a study of naive and memory T cell subsets. The sample's treatment: skin biopsy from PPD injection site in Mantoux-positive individual. The library had UMIs added by 3' ligation of an oligonucleotide to TCR cDNA. Unsorted total RNA, roughly 1 to 1,100 ng, was DNase treated before reverse transcription. V gave up 1 base and J gave up 4 bases, with 11 bases separating them. The CDR3 totals 15 residues. From germline, CDR1 is SGHTA and CDR2 FQGNSA.

The V gene is TRBV7-2, the J gene TRBJ1-5, with D perhaps matching TRBD1 (5 bases). Sequencing used skin, obtained from a tuberculin skin test site. The TCR sequence derives from an adult in good health. The CDR3 reads CASSLDGTPNQPQHF. The CDR3 region has the DNA TGTGCCAGCAGCTTAGACGGGACGCCGAATCAGCCCCAGCATTTT.